The 29 T cell receptor beta chains reported below all come from one sample, sequenced in a study of T cells after yellow fever vaccination. TCRdb reprocessed the 5' RACE reads with MiXCR, giving one entry per CDR3 protein. The profile shows some 240,000 distinct CDR3 sequences, 3% to 4% of them singletons. The starting material was CD4+ T cells sorted from PBMCs, obtained 10 days after the yellow fever booster vaccination. These receptors all come from a man aged 18 to 29 who received the YFV17D yellow fever vaccine.

Only a few counts were recorded for this clonotype. The V and J genes are TRBV4-3 and TRBJ2-3, with 14 bases aligning to TRBD2. V was clipped by 1 base and J by 4 bases; unmatched bases: 4. The CDR3 runs to 17 residues. The germline V gene encodes CDR1 LGHNA and CDR2 YSLEER. CDR3 DNA: TGCGCCAGCAGCCAAGGACTAGCGGGGGGGCGGGCAGATACGCAGTATTTT. Amino acids: CASSQGLAGGRADTQYF.

The J gene is TRBJ1-5, the V gene TRBV19; D may be TRBD1 (5 bases). The V end was cut by 1 base, the J end by 7 bases, with 8 bases between. Germline assignment: CDR1 LNHDA and CDR2 SQIVND (reference sequence). The length of the CDR3 is 13 residues. CDR3 region: CASSIAGGQPQHF. CDR3 nucleotides: TGTGCCAGTAGTATAGCGGGGGGACAGCCCCAGCATTTT.

The rearrangement links TRBV7-2 to TRBJ2-3, with D perhaps TRBD2 (6 bases). V gave up 5 bases and J gave up 0 bases, with 12 bases separating them. The CDR3 consists of 15 residues. Germline-derived CDR1 and CDR2 are SGHTA and FQGNSA. Written as DNA, the CDR3 is TGTGCCAGCAGCCGGAGCGGGCTCAGCACAGATACGCAGTATTTT. Translation gives CASSRSGLSTDTQYF.

This clonotype has at least ten counts. The CDR3 DNA reads TGTGCCAGCTCACCAGGGAGGTTAAGTGGCTACACCTTC. This encodes CASSPGRLSGYTF. The chain recombines TRBV18 with TRBJ1-2; D not certain. The CDR3 has 13 amino acids. The V gene's germline CDR1 is KGHSH and CDR2 LQKENI. Trimming left V 2 bases short and J 7 bases short, with 11 bases between.

This clonotype occurred many times. The chain employs TRBV15 and TRBJ1-2; 7 bases match TRBD1. From germline, CDR1 is LNHNV and CDR2 YYDKDF (reference sequence). V gave up 0 bases and J gave up 4 bases; unmatched junction bases: 2. The CDR3 consists of 14 residues. This chain's CDR3 is CATSREAGGYGYTF. In DNA form, the CDR3 reads TGTGCCACCAGCAGAGAGGCAGGGGGCTATGGCTACACCTTC.

The V gene is TRBV9, the J gene TRBJ2-3, with 7 bases lining up with TRBD2. The CDR3 runs to 17 residues. The V segment lost 4 bases and the J segment 4 bases; nucleotides outside the gene matches: 15. CDR1 is SGDLS and CDR2 is YYNGEE in the germline V gene. The CDR3 sequence is CASSQVPASGGADTQYF. CDR3 sequence (DNA): TGTGCCAGCAGCCAAGTGCCGGCTAGCGGAGGGGCAGATACGCAGTATTTT. The full variable domain, in which reference TRBV9 and TRBJ2-3 provide the parts outside the CDR3, is DSGVTQTPKHLITATGQRVTLRCSPRSGDLSVYWYQQSLDQGLQFLIQYYNGEERAKGNILERFSAQQFPDLHSELNLSSLELGDSALYFCASSQVPASGGADTQYFGPGTRLTVL.

The chain carries TRBV2 and TRBJ2-7, with D maybe TRBD1 (6 bases). CDR1 SNHLY and CDR2 FYNNEI come from the germline V gene. This CDR3 has 13 residues. The V end was cut by 8 bases, the J end by 2 bases, with 13 bases between. The CDR3 spells CASGVRDTYEQYF. The CDR3, as DNA: TGTGCCAGCGGCGTTCGGGACACCTACGAGCAGTACTTC.

This clonotype was seen at least ten times. V usage is TRBV6-1 and J usage is TRBJ1-4; possible D gene TRBD1, 6 bases. V was clipped by 7 bases and J by 6 bases, with 15 bases between them. The germline V gene encodes CDR1 MNHNS and CDR2 SASEGT. The CDR3 is made up of 14 amino acids. This chain's CDR3 is CASIRGGNDEKLFF. The CDR3 bases are TGTGCCAGCATCAGGGGAGGGAACGATGAAAAACTGTTTTTT.

By share, this clonotype ranks as medium-sized. The chain carries TRBV12-3 or TRBV12-4 and TRBJ1-2; 9 bases match TRBD1. This CDR3 is built from 13 residues. The V segment lost 3 bases and the J segment 6 bases; nucleotides outside the gene matches: 2. The CDR3, as DNA: TGTGCCAGCAGTTTGACAGGGGGACATGGCTACACCTTC. Amino acid sequence: CASSLTGGHGYTF.

Ten or more counts support this clonotype. The chain employs TRBV20-1 and TRBJ2-5, with 16 bases identical to TRBD2. The CDR3 is 17 amino acids. Germline loops: CDR1 DFQATT, CDR2 SNEGSKA (reference sequence). Trimming at V came to 5 bases and at J to 4 bases, leaving 10 bases not matched to a gene. In nucleotides, the CDR3 is TGCAGTGCTCTACCCTGGGGACTAGCGGGGGGGCTAGAGACCCAGTACTTC. Its protein is CSALPWGLAGGLETQYF.

This chain uses TRBV30 with TRBJ2-7; 9 bases agree with TRBD2. After removal of 5 bases from V and 4 bases from J, the junction contained 9 bases not matched to a gene. CDR3 length: 14 residues. The germline V gene has CDR1 GTSNPN and CDR2 SVGIG (reference sequence). CDR3 DNA: TGTGCCTGGGAGAATAGCGGGGGCTTTTACGAGCAGTACTTC. Protein: CAWENSGGFYEQYF.

In its sample, this clonotype was seen many times. The chain has TRBV5-8 and TRBJ2-7; no clear D gene. V was shortened by 1 base and J by 2 bases, with 10 bases between the two germline ends. CDR1 is SGHTS, CDR2 YDEGEE, per germline. This CDR3 is built from 14 residues. CDR3 loop: CASSLIGVAYEQYV. CDR3 in DNA: TGTGCCAGCAGCTTGATCGGAGTCGCCTACGAGCAGTACGTC.

The J gene is TRBJ2-5, the V gene TRBV12-3 or TRBV12-4; 12 bases align to TRBD2. The CDR3 is made up of 18 amino acids. Unmatched junction bases numbered 11, after V lost 1 base and J lost 5 bases. CDR3 protein: CASSLGAPSGGAGETQYF. CDR3 bases: TGTGCCAGCAGTTTAGGGGCTCCTAGCGGGGGGGCTGGCGAGACCCAGTACTTC.

This clonotype showed up many times. The V and J genes are TRBV12-3 or TRBV12-4 and TRBJ1-5; D remains unclear. V dropped 3 bases and J dropped 1 base, with 4 bases sitting between them. This CDR3 spans 13 amino acids. CDR3 in amino acids: CASSLASNQPQHF. For the CDR3, the DNA is TGTGCCAGCAGTTTGGCGAGCAATCAGCCCCAGCATTTT.

This clonotype showed up many times. The chain uses TRBV12-3 or TRBV12-4 and TRBJ2-1, with 10 nucleotides matching TRBD2. CDR3 length: 15 residues. With V trimmed by 8 bases and J by 3 bases, 7 bases remained unmatched. The CDR3 DNA follows: TGTGCCAGCCGGTTAGCGGGGGGTTTCTACAATGAGCAGTTCTTC. Translated, it gives CASRLAGGFYNEQFF.

This clonotype was detected only a few times. The V and J genes are TRBV7-2 and TRBJ1-6, with D tentatively TRBD1 (5 bases). Germline CDR1 is SGHTA and CDR2 is FQGNSA. V gave up 3 bases and J gave up 10 bases, with 10 bases separating them. This CDR3 has 13 amino acids. The CDR3 nucleotides are TGTGCCAGCAGCTTGCAGGGAAGGTCACCCCTCCACTTT. Residues: CASSLQGRSPLHF.

At least ten counts were recorded for this clonotype. The rearrangement joins TRBV5-1 to TRBJ1-2; no firm D call. Germline values: CDR1 SGHRS, CDR2 YFSETQ. The V end lost 0 bases, the J end lost 4 bases, and 13 bases lay between the germline ends. The CDR3 is 15 residues long. The CDR3 sequence is CASSLVAGPGYGYTF. CDR3 DNA: TGCGCCAGCAGCTTGGTGGCAGGACCGGGCTATGGCTACACCTTC.

This clonotype was observed a handful of times. J is TRBJ1-2 and V is TRBV5-5, with D perhaps matching TRBD1 (5 bases). V was pared by 3 bases and J by 4 bases, with 13 bases between. The CDR3 has 14 residues. The germline CDR1 and CDR2 sequences are SGHKS and YYEKEE (reference sequence). The CDR3 nucleotides are TGTGCCAGCAGCTCGGGACGTAGGTTCTATGGCTACACCTTC. Translated: CASSSGRRFYGYTF.

The rearrangement links TRBV5-1 to TRBJ1-2; TRBD1 matches 11 bases. After removal of 4 bases from V and 4 bases from J, the junction contained 15 bases not matched to a gene. CDR1 is SGHRS, CDR2 YFSETQ, per germline. CDR3 length equals 18 residues. CDR3 sequence reads: CASSPGQGAYGGPYGYTF. DNA of the CDR3: TGCGCCAGCAGCCCCGGACAGGGGGCATACGGGGGACCCTATGGCTACACCTTC. The complete variable domain, with remaining parts taken from reference TRBV5-1 and TRBJ1-2, reads KAGVTQTPRYLIKTRGQQVTLSCSPISGHRSVSWYQQTPGQGLQFLFEYFSETQRNKGNFPGRFSGRQFSNSRSEMNVSTLELGDSALYLCASSPGQGAYGGPYGYTFGSGTRLTVV.

This clonotype was detected a few times. The chain recombines TRBV3-1 with TRBJ2-7, with 7 bases matching TRBD2. Per the germline V gene, CDR1 is LGHDT and CDR2 is YNNKEL (reference sequence). Trimming at V came to 4 bases and at J to 6 bases, leaving 12 bases not matched to a gene. This CDR3 has 15 amino acids. DNA of the CDR3: TGTGCCAGCAGCCTGAGGCGGGGGAGGGGCCTCGAGCAGTACTTC. Translated: CASSLRRGRGLEQYF.

This clonotype came up many times. The chain couples TRBV4-2 to TRBJ2-3, with a tentative D call TRBD2 (6 bases). Germline V gene lookup returns CDR1 LGHNA and CDR2 YNFKEQ. The ends were cut back, 5 bases at V and 2 bases at J, with 11 bases in the middle. This CDR3 has 14 residues. The CDR3 coding sequence is TGTGCCAGCAGCTCGGGACTTGACACAGATACGCAGTATTTT. Translating gives CASSSGLDTDTQYF.

This clonotype was observed at least ten times. This chain joins TRBV9 and TRBJ1-2; 7 bases are shared with TRBD1. Germline V gene lookup returns CDR1 SGDLS and CDR2 YYNGEE. V lost 0 bases and J lost 4; bases outside the gene matches: 3. This CDR3 region has 14 residues. CDR3 amino acids: CASSVDPGGYGYTF. CDR3 nucleotide sequence: TGTGCCAGCAGCGTAGATCCAGGGGGCTATGGCTACACCTTC.

This clonotype was detected many times. The chain employs TRBV12-3 or TRBV12-4 and TRBJ1-1, with 7 bases identical to TRBD1. The CDR3 covers 13 residues. V dropped 6 bases and J dropped 3; count of bases not matched to a gene: 4. In DNA form, the CDR3 reads TGTGCCAGCAGACTAGACAGGGACACTGAAGCTTTCTTT. This encodes CASRLDRDTEAFF.

Ten or more counts support this clonotype. The chain uses TRBV10-3 and TRBJ2-2, with 10 positions matching TRBD2. The CDR3 consists of 16 residues. Per germline, CDR1 ENHRY and CDR2 SYGVKD. V gave up 4 bases and J gave up 6 bases; unmatched junction bases: 8. Written as DNA, the CDR3 is TGTGCCATCAGTGGATACAGACTAGCGGGCCCCGGGGAGCTGTTTTTT. Its protein product is CAISGYRLAGPGELFF.

This clonotype was counted only a few times. CDR3 in amino acids: CATSDAQTGETQYF. CDR3 nucleotides: TGTGCCACCAGTGATGCTCAGACTGGAGAGACCCAGTACTTC. The chain combines TRBV24-1 with TRBJ2-5; D is ambiguous. This CDR3 region has 14 residues. Germline V gene sequence: CDR1 KGHDR, CDR2 SFDVKD. The V gene lost 3 bases and the J gene lost 4 bases, with 11 bases spanning the gap.

The gene calls are TRBV7-2 and TRBJ1-2; 8 nucleotides agree with TRBD1. The length of the CDR3 is 14 residues. Germline V CDR1 and CDR2: SGHTA, FQGNSA. V trimming: 8 bases; J trimming: 6 bases; junction bases outside the gene matches: 11. CDR3 sequence (DNA): TGTGCCAGCCTAGGACAGGGAGGTCTCAATGGCTACACCTTC. This sequence encodes CASLGQGGLNGYTF.

This clonotype was recorded at least ten times. The DNA of the CDR3 is TGTGCCAGCAGCCCGCGGGGACGAGCGGCCTACGAGCAGTACTTC. Protein product: CASSPRGRAAYEQYF. The chain couples TRBV7-2 to TRBJ2-7, with a tentative D call TRBD2 (6 bases). The CDR3 covers 15 residues. V was shortened by 5 bases and J by 2 bases, with 16 bases between the two germline ends. Germline CDR1 is SGHTA and CDR2 is FQGNSA.

The table lists this clonotype with many counts. The chain recombines TRBV20-1 with TRBJ2-1; D is ambiguous. Between the trimmed V and J ends, which lost 2 bases and 9 bases, there was a span of 11 bases. The V gene's germline CDR1 is DFQATT and CDR2 SNEGSKA (reference sequence). The CDR3 is 12 residues long. The CDR3 loop reads CSARPSGREQFF. CDR3 sequence (DNA): TGCAGTGCTAGACCCTCAGGTCGTGAGCAGTTCTTC.

This clonotype was seen more than once but under ten times. This chain uses TRBV18 with TRBJ1-5; D call uncertain. This CDR3 is built from 15 residues. The germline V and J ends were trimmed by 3 bases and 0 bases, with 9 bases remaining between them. The germline V gene has CDR1 KGHSH and CDR2 LQKENI. The CDR3 sequence is CASSPLADSNQPQHF. As DNA, the CDR3 is TGTGCCAGCTCACCGTTGGCGGATAGCAATCAGCCCCAGCATTTT.